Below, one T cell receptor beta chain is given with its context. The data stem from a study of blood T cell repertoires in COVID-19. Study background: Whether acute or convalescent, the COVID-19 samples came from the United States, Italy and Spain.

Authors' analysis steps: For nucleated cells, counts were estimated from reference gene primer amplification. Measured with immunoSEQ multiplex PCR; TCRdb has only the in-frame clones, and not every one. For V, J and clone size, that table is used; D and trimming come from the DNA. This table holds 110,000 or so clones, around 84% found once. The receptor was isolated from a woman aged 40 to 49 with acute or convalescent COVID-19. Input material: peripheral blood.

The CDR3 sequence: CASSLPSRQGLHQPQHF. In nucleotides, the CDR3 is TGTGCCAGTAGTCTACCCTCTCGACAGGGGTTGCATCAGCCCCAGCATTTT. The chain has TRBV19 and TRBJ1-5; 8 bases are a match to TRBD1. The V gene end was trimmed by 5 bases and the J gene end by 5 bases; junction bases not matched to a gene: 14. The CDR3 totals 17 residues. Germline CDR1 LNHDA, CDR2 SQIVND (reference sequence).